This section outlines one T cell receptor (beta chain) sequence together with its context. Random hexamers served to reverse transcribe roughly 0.45 to 1 ug RNA. From the immunoSEQ multiplex PCR reads, TCRdb called clonotypes with MiXCR, one entry per CDR3 protein. Of about 110,000 distinct CDR3 sequences listed, approximately 93% are singletons. This sample was taken from a study of CD8 T cells in Susac syndrome. Trimming took 8 bases from V and 2 from J; bases not matched to a gene: 7. This CDR3 region has 13 residues. CDR1 is SQVTM and CDR2 is ANQGSEA in the germline V gene. The diagnostic criteria were recently defined, and patients with Susac syndrome met them for definite or probable disease.

The clonotype was recovered from a human donor with Susac syndrome. Sequenced material: CD8+ T cells from PBMCs. The chain combines TRBV29-1 with TRBJ1-1, with TRBD1 matching 8 bases. The CDR3 spells CSPGGGKNTEAFF. The CDR3 DNA reads TGCAGCCCAGGGGGCGGAAAAAACACTGAAGCTTTCTTT.